This T cell receptor (beta chain) was profiled in a study of blood T cell repertoires in COVID-19. Authors' processing steps: It was from reference gene primer amplification that nucleated cell counts were estimated. The method was immunoSEQ multiplex PCR; TCRdb's version includes in-frame clones alone and lacks a portion of them. Clonal size and the V and J genes are those of that table, whereas D and trimming came from the DNA. The sample has about 57,000 clones, 70% to 80% seen once. J lost 5 bases, V lost 6 bases, and 4 bases had no gene match. Germline-derived CDR1 and CDR2 are MDHEN and SYDVKM. This CDR3 has 13 residues.

This TCR came from a man aged 55 to 70 with acute or convalescent COVID-19. Sequenced: peripheral blood. The V call is TRBV28, the J call TRBJ2-1, with 7 bases aligning to TRBD2. This CDR3 reads CASRRAGNNEQFF. Written as DNA, the CDR3 is TGTGCCAGCAGGAGAGCGGGAAACAATGAGCAGTTCTTC.